Below, one T cell receptor beta chain is given with its context. Its target is unknown. Using immunoSEQ multiplex PCR, the repertoire was profiled, and TCRdb retains in-frame clones only, with some absent. The table lists tens of thousands of clones, around 90% of them singletons, with 14% in the top ten. The source of the sample is a study of OX40 agonist ivuxolimab in advanced cancers. Turning to the study itself: Treatment of patients was with ivuxolimab, an agonistic anti-OX40 (CD134) antibody. Enrollees could have had prior anti-PD-1, anti-PD-L1 or anti-CTLA-4 therapy, which around 43% had received.

Points from the study as a whole: Clones of CD4+ and CD8+ blood T cells grew by week 6 at doses of 0.1 to 3.0 mg/kg.

Per the germline V gene, CDR1 is SGHAT and CDR2 is FQNNGV. The length of the CDR3 is 16 residues. V was cut by 1 base and J by 1 base, with 14 bases left in between. The source of this sequence is an adult with an advanced solid tumor such as melanoma, head and neck, liver or kidney cancer. This chain joins TRBV11-2 and TRBJ2-7, with D possibly TRBD2 on 6 matching bases. The sequencing used CD4+ or CD8+ T cells sorted from blood, collected in a trial of the OX40 agonist ivuxolimab. In nucleotides, the CDR3 is TGTGCCAGCAGCTTAGCATACGGGGGATCGTCCTACGAGCAGTACTTC. Protein sequence: CASSLAYGGSSYEQYF.